This T cell receptor beta chain was sequenced in a study of T cell changes during pregnancy in multiple sclerosis. Data came from immunoSEQ multiplex PCR; TCRdb stores just in-frame clones and leaves some out. The repertoire holds tens of thousands of clones, approximately 94% seen once, with about 0.8% in the top ten. This sequence originates from a female donor with multiple sclerosis, enrolled in a pregnancy study. The material was peripheral blood, obtained in the third trimester of pregnancy.

The CDR3 loop is CASSHQTSGRNPDTGELFF. The CDR3 DNA sequence: TGTGCCAGCAGCCATCAGACTAGCGGGAGGAACCCAGACACCGGGGAGCTGTTTTTT. V and J are TRBV4-2 and TRBJ2-2; 13 bases are a match to TRBD2. The CDR3 runs 19 residues. The V segment lost 3 bases and the J segment 3 bases; nucleotides outside the gene matches: 10. Germline values: CDR1 LGHNA, CDR2 YNFKEQ.